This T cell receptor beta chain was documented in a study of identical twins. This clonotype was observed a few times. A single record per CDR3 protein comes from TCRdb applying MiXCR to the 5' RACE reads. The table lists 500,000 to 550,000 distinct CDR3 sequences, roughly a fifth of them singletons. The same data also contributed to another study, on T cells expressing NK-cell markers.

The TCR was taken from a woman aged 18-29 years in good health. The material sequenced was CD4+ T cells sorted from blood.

Here the CDR3 reads CSVTPGGTGELFF. As DNA, the CDR3 is TGCAGCGTCACTCCAGGGGGCACCGGGGAGCTGTTTTTT. The rearrangement links TRBV29-1 to TRBJ2-2, with 7 bases matching TRBD1. The CDR3 sequence is 13 residues long. The V segment lost 6 bases and the J segment 4 bases; nucleotides outside the gene matches: 5. Germline-derived CDR1 and CDR2 are SQVTM and ANQGSEA.